This is a list of T cell receptor beta chains from one sample in a study of lung T cells in sarcoidosis with Löfgren's syndrome. Using its own MiXCR run on the reads, TCRdb lists one record per CDR3 protein. The profile shows 55,000 to 80,000 distinct CDR3 sequences, approximately 22% of them singletons. The specimen was CD4+ T cells from PBMCs. These receptors originate from a human donor with sarcoidosis (Löfgren's syndrome or another form), or a control subject (not recorded which). CDR3s include the opening cysteine and the closing phenylalanine or tryptophan. D genes are given only for firm matches. The size entry is marked missing in some rows and otherwise reads once, few, many or a size class.

TRBJ1-1 TRBV5-1 NA TRBD1 CASSVGQVYTEAFF
TRBJ2-2 TRBV20-1 many TRBD2 CSARDQASGRASGELFF
TRBJ2-3 TRBV5-1 NA NA CASSLGPTSTDTQYF
TRBJ1-1 TRBV14 NA NA CASSQGAVRYTEAFF
TRBJ2-1 TRBV20-1 few TRBD2 CSAPLSGRTNEQFF
TRBJ2-3 TRBV7-9 few NA CASSLSGTPDTQYF
TRBJ2-3 TRBV19 many TRBD1 CASSIWDRTDTQYF
TRBJ1-3 TRBV2 NA NA CASSPSQGPENTIYF
TRBJ1-2 TRBV28 many NA CASSLNRRNYGYTF
TRBJ2-1 TRBV6-6 many NA CASSYETREFF
TRBJ2-3 TRBV7-2 many NA CASSTTRTDTQYF
TRBJ1-1 TRBV19 many TRBD1 CATTGGETAFF
TRBJ2-1 TRBV12-3/TRBV12-4 NA NA CASSFRASYNEQFF
TRBJ1-5 TRBV6-6 many TRBD1 CASSYRTGTNQPQHF
TRBJ2-6 TRBV6-1 many NA CATPKGLLSGANVLTF
TRBJ2-1 TRBV12-3/TRBV12-4 NA NA CASSLKSGYNAQFF
TRBJ2-1 TRBV7-8 many NA CASSPMRGVFYNEQFF
TRBJ2-1 TRBV4-1 NA NA CASSGRGGSYNEQFF
TRBJ1-3 TRBV2 NA TRBD1 CARGGGLGGNTIYF
TRBJ1-1 TRBV6-1 medium-sized NA CASIAGPYSAEAFF
TRBJ2-5 TRBV28 many NA CASSLMRKTQYF
TRBJ2-3 TRBV20-1 many NA CSAPDRSISTDTQYF
TRBJ2-5 TRBV28 NA NA CASSVGGARSETQYF
TRBJ1-1 TRBV6-4 NA TRBD1 CASVNRDRGLAAVAFF
TRBJ1-1 TRBV18 NA NA CASSLPPKSGSEAFF
TRBJ1-2 TRBV20-1 NA NA CSASRTDNYGYTF
TRBJ1-2 TRBV18 few NA CASSPPITYNYGYTF
TRBJ1-2 TRBV5-1 few NA CASSPGGKYGYTF
TRBJ2-1 TRBV20-1 NA NA CSARRFGTGEGEQFF
TRBJ2-5 TRBV12-3/TRBV12-4 NA NA CASSLNRRETQYF
TRBJ1-4 TRBV5-1 few NA CASSVSISNEKLFF
TRBJ2-3 TRBV15 many NA CATSRGDFTDTQYF
TRBJ2-7 TRBV20-1 many NA CSASEQLYEQYF
TRBJ2-1 TRBV20-1 many TRBD2 CSAKNLAGESYNEQFF
TRBJ1-6 TRBV28 many TRBD1 CASSTGGQRRNSPLHF
TRBJ2-3 TRBV19 NA NA CAISFTGATDTQYF
TRBJ2-1 TRBV7-9 NA NA CASSLTVGNEQFF
TRBJ2-7 TRBV14 NA NA CASSHGYEQYF
TRBJ2-3 TRBV2 NA NA CASSARRDGTDTQYF
TRBJ1-2 TRBV15 many TRBD1 CATSRQDRDRVHGYTF
TRBJ1-2 TRBV7-9 once NA CANSNNLKGYTF
TRBJ2-1 TRBV28 many TRBD1 CASNPPGTGQYIF
TRBJ2-5 TRBV12-3/TRBV12-4 NA NA CASRTESETQYF
TRBJ2-3 TRBV7-2 many NA CASRELVGRTDTQYF
TRBJ2-4 TRBV3-1 few NA CASSPGAGGKNIQYF
TRBJ1-5 TRBV28 many NA CASTLRKGNQPQHF
TRBJ1-4 TRBV6-1 many NA CASCRQLNEKLFF
TRBJ2-7 TRBV12-5 few NA CASGLWAERNEQYF
TRBJ2-6 TRBV19 NA NA CASSISGSPGANVLTF
TRBJ1-1 TRBV10-2 NA NA CASNSDGMSTEAFF
TRBJ2-7 TRBV27 many NA CASSSVPGTYEQYF